This T cell receptor (beta chain) originates from a study of STAT3 mutations in large granular lymphocyte leukemia. Whole-study results and caveats: At least one immunodominant TCR beta clonotype appeared in every T-cell large granular lymphocyte leukemia patient. In several patients, dominant TCR clone burden exceeded STAT3 mutant burden.

TCRdb's copy holds only in-frame clones and misses some; the assay was immunoSEQ multiplex PCR. Here the sample spans 30,000 to 45,000 clones, 70% to 90% being singletons. The CDR3 runs to 21 residues. In germline, CDR1 is LGHNA, CDR2 YNFKEQ. Trimming took 1 base from V and 0 from J; bases not matched to a gene: 13. Of note for this clone: Its target is not known.

Source material: PBMCs. The V gene is TRBV4-2, the J gene TRBJ2-6; TRBD1 matches 9 bases. This sequence originates from a human donor with T large granular lymphocyte leukemia. Some clones in this sample may be carry-over from other donors' samples. CDR3 sequence: CASSQVPGQGRTSSGANVLTF. CDR3 nucleotide sequence: TGTGCCAGCAGCCAAGTCCCGGGACAGGGACGTACAAGCTCTGGGGCCAACGTCCTGACTTTC.